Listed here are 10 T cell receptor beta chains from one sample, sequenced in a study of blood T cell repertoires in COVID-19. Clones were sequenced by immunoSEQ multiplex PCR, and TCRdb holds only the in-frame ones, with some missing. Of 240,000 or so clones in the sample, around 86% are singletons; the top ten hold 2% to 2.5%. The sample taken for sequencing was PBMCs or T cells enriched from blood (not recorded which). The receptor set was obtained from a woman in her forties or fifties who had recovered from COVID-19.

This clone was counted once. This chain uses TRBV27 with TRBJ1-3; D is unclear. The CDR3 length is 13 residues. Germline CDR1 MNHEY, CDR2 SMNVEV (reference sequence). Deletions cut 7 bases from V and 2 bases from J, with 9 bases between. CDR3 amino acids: CASKFSAGNTIYF. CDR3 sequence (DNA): TGTGCCAGCAAGTTTTCAGCTGGAAACACCATATATTTT.

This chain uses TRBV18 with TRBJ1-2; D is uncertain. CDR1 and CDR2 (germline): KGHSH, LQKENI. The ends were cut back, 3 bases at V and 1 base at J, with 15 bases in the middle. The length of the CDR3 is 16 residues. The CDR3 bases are TGTGCCAGCTCACCGGACTCGCCGAGAGTTAACTATGGCTACACCTTC. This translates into CASSPDSPRVNYGYTF. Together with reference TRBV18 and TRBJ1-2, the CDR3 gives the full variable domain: NAGVMQNPRHLVRRRGQEARLRCSPMKGHSHVYWYRQLPEEGLKFMVYLQKENIIDESGMPKERFSAEFPKEGPSILRIQQVVRGDSAAYFCASSPDSPRVNYGYTFGSGTRLTVV.

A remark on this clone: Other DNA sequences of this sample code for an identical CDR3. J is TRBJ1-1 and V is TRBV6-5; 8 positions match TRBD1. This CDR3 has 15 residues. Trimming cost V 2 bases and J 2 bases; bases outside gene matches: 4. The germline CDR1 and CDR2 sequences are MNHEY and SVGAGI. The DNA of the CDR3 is TGTGCCAGCAGTTACAGCGGACAGGGCAACACTGAAGCTTTCTTT. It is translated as CASSYSGQGNTEAFF.

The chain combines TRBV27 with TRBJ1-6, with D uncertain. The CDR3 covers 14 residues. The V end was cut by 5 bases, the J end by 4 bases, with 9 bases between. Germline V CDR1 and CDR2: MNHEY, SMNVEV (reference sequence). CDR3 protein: CASSLGRYNSPLHF. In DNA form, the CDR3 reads TGTGCCAGCAGTCTTGGCAGATATAATTCACCCCTCCACTTT.

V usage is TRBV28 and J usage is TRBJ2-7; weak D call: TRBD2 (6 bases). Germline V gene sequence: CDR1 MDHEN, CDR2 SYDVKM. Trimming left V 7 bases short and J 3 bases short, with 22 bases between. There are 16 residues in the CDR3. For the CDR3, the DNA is TGTGCCAGCAATAGGGCCGGGGGTAGCACCCTCTACGAGCAGTACTTC. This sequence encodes CASNRAGGSTLYEQYF.

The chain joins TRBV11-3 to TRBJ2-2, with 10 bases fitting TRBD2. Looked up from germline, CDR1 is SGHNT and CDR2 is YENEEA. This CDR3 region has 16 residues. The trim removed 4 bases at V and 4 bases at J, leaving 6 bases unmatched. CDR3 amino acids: CASSSSGGAVTGELFF. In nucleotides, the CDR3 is TGTGCCAGCAGCTCGAGCGGGGGGGCAGTCACCGGGGAGCTGTTTTTT.

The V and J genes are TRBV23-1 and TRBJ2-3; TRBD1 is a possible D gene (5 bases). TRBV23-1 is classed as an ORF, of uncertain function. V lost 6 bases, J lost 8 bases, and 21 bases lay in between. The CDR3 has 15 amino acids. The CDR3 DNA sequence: TGCGCCAGCAGCCGACAGCCCAGATCCACCGGTACGCAGTATTTT. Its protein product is CASSRQPRSTGTQYF.

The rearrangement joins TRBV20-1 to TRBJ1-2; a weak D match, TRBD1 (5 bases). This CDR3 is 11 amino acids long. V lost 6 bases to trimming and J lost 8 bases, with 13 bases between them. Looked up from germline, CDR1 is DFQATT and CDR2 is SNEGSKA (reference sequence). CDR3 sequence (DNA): TGCAGTGCCCTCCAGGGTGGCGGCTACACCTTC. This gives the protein CSALQGGGYTF.

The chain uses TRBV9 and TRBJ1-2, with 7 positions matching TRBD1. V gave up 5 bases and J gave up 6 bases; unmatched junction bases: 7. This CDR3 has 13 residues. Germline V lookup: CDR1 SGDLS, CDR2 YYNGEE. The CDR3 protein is CASRDDRVDGYTF. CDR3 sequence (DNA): TGTGCCAGCAGAGACGACAGGGTTGATGGCTACACCTTC.

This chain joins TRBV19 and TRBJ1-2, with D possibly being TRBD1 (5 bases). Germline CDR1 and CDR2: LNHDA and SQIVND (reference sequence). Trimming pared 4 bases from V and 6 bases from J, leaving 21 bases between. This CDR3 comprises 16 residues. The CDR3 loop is CASSRPSGQGTDGYTF. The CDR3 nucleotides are TGTGCCAGTAGTAGGCCCTCCGGGCAGGGAACTGATGGCTACACCTTC. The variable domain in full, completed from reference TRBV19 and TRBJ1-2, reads DGGITQSPKYLFRKEGQNVTLSCEQNLNHDAMYWYRQDPGQGLRLIYYSQIVNDFQKGDIAEGYSVSREKKESFPLTVTSAQKNPTAFYLCASSRPSGQGTDGYTFGSGTRLTVV.